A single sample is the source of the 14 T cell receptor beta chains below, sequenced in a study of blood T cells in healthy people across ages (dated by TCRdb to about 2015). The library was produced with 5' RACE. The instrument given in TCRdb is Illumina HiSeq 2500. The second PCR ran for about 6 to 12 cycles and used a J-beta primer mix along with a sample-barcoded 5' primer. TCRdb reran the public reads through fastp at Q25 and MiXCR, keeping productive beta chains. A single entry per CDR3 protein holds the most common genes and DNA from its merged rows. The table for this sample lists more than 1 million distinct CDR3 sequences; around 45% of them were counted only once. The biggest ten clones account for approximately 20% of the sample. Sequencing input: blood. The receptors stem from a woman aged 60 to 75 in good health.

In DNA form, the CDR3 reads TGTGCCAGCAGCCCCTCTCCGGGACTAGCGGTCGAGCAGTACTTC. It specifies CASSPSPGLAVEQYF. The J gene is TRBJ2-7, the V gene TRBV11-2, with 11 bases aligning to TRBD2. Looked up from germline, CDR1 is SGHAT and CDR2 is FQNNGV. V trimming: 5 bases; J trimming: 6 bases; junction bases outside the gene matches: 9. The CDR3 length is 15 residues.

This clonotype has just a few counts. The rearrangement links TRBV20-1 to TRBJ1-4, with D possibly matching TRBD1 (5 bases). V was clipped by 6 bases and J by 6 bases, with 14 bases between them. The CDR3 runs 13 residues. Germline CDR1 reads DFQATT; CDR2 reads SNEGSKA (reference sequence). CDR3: CSADRDADEKLFF. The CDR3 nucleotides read TGCAGTGCCGACCGGGACGCCGATGAAAAACTGTTTTTT.

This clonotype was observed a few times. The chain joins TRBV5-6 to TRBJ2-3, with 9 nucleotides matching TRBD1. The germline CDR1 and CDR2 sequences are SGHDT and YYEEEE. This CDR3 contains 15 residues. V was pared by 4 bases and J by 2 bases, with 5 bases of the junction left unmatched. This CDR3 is CASSRGQGDTDTQYF. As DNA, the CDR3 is TGTGCCAGCAGCCGGGGACAGGGTGACACAGATACGCAGTATTTT.

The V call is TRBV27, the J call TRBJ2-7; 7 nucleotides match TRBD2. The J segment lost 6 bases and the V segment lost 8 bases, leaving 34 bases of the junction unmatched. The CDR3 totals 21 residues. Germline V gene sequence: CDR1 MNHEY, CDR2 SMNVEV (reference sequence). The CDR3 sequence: CASPQGEGLNPPGPPKSEQYF. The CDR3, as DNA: TGTGCCAGCCCCCAAGGGGAGGGCCTCAACCCACCCGGTCCACCTAAATCCGAGCAGTACTTC.

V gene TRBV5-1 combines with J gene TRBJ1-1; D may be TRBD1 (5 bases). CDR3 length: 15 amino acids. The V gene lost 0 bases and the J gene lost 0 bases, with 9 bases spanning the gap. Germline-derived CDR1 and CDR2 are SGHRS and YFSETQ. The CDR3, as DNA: TGCGCCAGCAGCTTGGGGGGACGGATGAACACTGAAGCTTTCTTT. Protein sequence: CASSLGGRMNTEAFF.

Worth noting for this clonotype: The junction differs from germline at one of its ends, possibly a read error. The DNA of the CDR3 is TGTGCTAGCAGCCCACCTTCGAGGGAGCGCTCTGGGGCCAACGTCCTGACTTTC. It specifies CASSPPSRERSGANVLTF. The V call is TRBV14, the J call TRBJ2-6; TRBD2 might be the D (5 bases). The CDR3 runs 18 residues. Germline V gene lookup returns CDR1 SGHDN and CDR2 FVKESK.

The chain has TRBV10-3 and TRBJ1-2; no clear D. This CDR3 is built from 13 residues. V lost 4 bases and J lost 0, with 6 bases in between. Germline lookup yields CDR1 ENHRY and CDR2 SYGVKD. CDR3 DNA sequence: TGTGCCATCAGTGGGGGATCTAACTATGGCTACACCTTC. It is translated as CAISGGSNYGYTF.

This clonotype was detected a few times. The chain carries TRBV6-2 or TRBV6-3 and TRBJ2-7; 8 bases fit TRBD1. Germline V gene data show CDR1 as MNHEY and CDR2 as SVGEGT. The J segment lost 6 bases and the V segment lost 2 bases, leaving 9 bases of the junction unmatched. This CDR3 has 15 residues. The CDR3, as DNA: TGTGCCAGCAGTTACGTTGGGGCAGGGGGCGGCGAGCAGTACTTC. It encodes CASSYVGAGGGEQYF.

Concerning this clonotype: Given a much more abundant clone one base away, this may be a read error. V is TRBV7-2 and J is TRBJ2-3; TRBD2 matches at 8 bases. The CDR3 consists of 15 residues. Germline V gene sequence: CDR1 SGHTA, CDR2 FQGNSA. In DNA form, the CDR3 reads TGTGCCAGCAGCTTACTAGGGACTAGTTCAGATGCGCAGTATTTT. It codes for CASSLLGTSSDAQYF.

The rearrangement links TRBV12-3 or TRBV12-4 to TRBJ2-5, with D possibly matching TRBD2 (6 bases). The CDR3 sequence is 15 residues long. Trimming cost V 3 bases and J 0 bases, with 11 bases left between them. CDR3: CASSFGGSHQETQYF. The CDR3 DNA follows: TGTGCCAGCAGTTTCGGGGGATCCCACCAAGAGACCCAGTACTTC.

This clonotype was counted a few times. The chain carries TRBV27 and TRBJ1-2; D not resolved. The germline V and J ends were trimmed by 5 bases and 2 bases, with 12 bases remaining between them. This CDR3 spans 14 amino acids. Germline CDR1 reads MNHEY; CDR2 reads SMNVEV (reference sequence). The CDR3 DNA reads TGTGCCAGCAGTGTAAAGGGCGGAAACTATGGCTACACCTTC. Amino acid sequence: CASSVKGGNYGYTF.

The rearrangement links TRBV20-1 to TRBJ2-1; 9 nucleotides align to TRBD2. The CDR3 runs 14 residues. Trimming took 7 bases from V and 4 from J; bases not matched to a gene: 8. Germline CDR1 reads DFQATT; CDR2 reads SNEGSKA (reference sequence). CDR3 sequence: CSGVRGGLYNEQFF. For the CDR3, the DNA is TGCAGTGGGGTGCGGGGGGGGTTGTACAATGAGCAGTTCTTC.

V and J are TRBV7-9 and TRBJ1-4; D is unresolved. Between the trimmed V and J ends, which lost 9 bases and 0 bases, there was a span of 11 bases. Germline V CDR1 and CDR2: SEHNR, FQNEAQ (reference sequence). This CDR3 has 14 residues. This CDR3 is CASRRSTTNEKLFF. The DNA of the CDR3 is TGTGCCAGTCGCCGCAGTACAACTAATGAAAAACTGTTTTTT.

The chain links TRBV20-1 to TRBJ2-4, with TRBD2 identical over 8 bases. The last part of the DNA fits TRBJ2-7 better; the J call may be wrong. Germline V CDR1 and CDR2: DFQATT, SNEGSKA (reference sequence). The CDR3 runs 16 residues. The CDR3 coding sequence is TGCAGTGCTCACTATACTAGCGGTAAAAGCCCATACGAGCAGTACTTC. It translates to CSAHYTSGKSPYEQYF.